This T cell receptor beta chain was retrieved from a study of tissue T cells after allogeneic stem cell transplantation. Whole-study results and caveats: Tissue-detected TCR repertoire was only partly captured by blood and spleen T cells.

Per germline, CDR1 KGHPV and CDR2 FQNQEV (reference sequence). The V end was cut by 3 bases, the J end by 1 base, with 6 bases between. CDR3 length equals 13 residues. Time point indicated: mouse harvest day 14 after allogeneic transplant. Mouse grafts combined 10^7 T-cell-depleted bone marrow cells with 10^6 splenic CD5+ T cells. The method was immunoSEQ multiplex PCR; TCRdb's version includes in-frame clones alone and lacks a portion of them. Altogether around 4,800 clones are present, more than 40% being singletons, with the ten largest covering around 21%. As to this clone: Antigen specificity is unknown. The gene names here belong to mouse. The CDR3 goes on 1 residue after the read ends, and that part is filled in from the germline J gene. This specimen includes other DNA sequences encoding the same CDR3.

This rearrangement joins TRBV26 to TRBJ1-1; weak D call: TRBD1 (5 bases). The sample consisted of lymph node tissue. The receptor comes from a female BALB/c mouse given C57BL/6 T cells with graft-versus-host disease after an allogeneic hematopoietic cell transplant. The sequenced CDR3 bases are TGTGCCAGCAGTCTAAGGGGGAACACAGAAGTCTTC. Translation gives CASSLRGNTEVF. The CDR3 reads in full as CASSLRGNTEVFF.